The 5 T cell receptor beta chains in this list originate from one sample, sequenced in a study of vaccination effects on CD4 cells after COVID-19. Clones were sequenced by immunoSEQ multiplex PCR, and TCRdb holds only the in-frame ones, with some missing. The data contain under 70,000 clones, just under 75% of them seen just once; the ten biggest clones take up about 2.2%. Antigens for these TCRs are unknown. Culture lasted 10 days before CD4+ T cell isolation. Participants completed two doses of the BNT162b2 or mRNA-1273 vaccine. This sample comprised CD4+ T cells from PBMCs cultured without peptide, obtained after COVID-19 vaccination. Source of these receptors: a human donor who received a COVID-19 vaccine.

V usage is TRBV7-2 and J usage is TRBJ2-5; D might be TRBD1 (6 bases). Trimming removed 5 bases from V and 9 bases from J, with 16 bases in between. Germline CDR1 SGHTA, CDR2 FQGNSA. This CDR3 region has 13 residues. The chain's CDR3 is CASSQGQLGAQYF. The CDR3 nucleotides read TGTGCCAGCAGCCAAGGACAGCTAGGGGCCCAGTACTTC.

CDR3 nucleotide sequence: TGTGCCTGGAGTTCAGGGGGCGCGATAAACCAGCCCCAGCATTTT. Translating it yields CAWSSGGAINQPQHF. The J gene is TRBJ1-5, the V gene TRBV30, with 8 bases aligning to TRBD1. V trimming: 2 bases; J trimming: 7 bases; junction bases outside the gene matches: 10. CDR1 is GTSNPN and CDR2 is SVGIG in the germline V gene (reference sequence). This CDR3 spans 15 amino acids.

The chain combines TRBV20-1 with TRBJ1-2; D gene ambiguous. In germline, CDR1 is DFQATT, CDR2 SNEGSKA (reference sequence). This CDR3 has 12 residues. Trimming took 4 bases from V and 8 from J, leaving 14 bases between them. CDR3 bases: TGCAGTGCTATTGACGGCTTGGGGGGCTACACCTTC. Translation: CSAIDGLGGYTF.

The CDR3 loop reads CASSLTNNSPLHF. The CDR3 bases are TGTGCCAGCAGCTTAACAAATAATTCACCCCTCCACTTT. V is TRBV7-3 and J is TRBJ1-6; the D is unclear. This CDR3 region has 13 residues. V was cut by 0 bases and J by 5 bases, with 2 bases left in between. CDR1 and CDR2 from the germline V gene are SGHTA and FQGTGA.

This chain joins TRBV6-1 and TRBJ2-3; no definite D call. V was trimmed by 0 bases and J by 6 bases, leaving 10 bases between them. CDR1 is MNHNS and CDR2 is SASEGT in the germline V gene. The CDR3 totals 14 residues. The CDR3 DNA is TGTGCCAGCAGTGAAGCGCCAGGTTGGGATACGCAGTATTTT. Protein product: CASSEAPGWDTQYF.